Presented here are 32 T cell receptor beta chains from one specimen sequenced in a study of cytomegalovirus exposure and HLA in healthy donors. Profiling relied on immunoSEQ multiplex PCR, and the TCRdb table lists in-frame clones only, not all of them. The sample shows hundreds of thousands of clones, roughly 88% of them seen only once. Sequenced material: PBMCs. The receptor set was obtained from a woman in her late teens or twenties in good health and CMV-seronegative.

V and J are TRBV27 and TRBJ1-2, with D possibly TRBD1 on 6 matching bases. With 6 bases removed from V and 3 bases from J, the gap between germline ends came to 23 bases. This CDR3 is built from 17 residues. Germline CDR1 is MNHEY and CDR2 is SMNVEV (reference sequence). CDR3 loop: CASSFGQLSHSDYGYTF. The CDR3 DNA is TGTGCCAGCAGCTTCGGACAGCTATCCCATTCGGACTATGGCTACACCTTC.

This clone was seen many times. This chain links TRBV5-6 with TRBJ2-7; the match to TRBD1 covers 9 bases. Germline assignment: CDR1 SGHDT and CDR2 YYEEEE. This CDR3 is 15 amino acids long. Trimming took 5 bases from V and 4 from J; bases not matched to a gene: 10. The CDR3 protein is CASRVRTGALYEQYF. The CDR3 DNA sequence: TGTGCCAGCAGGGTCAGGACAGGGGCCCTATACGAGCAGTACTTC.

The chain is built from TRBV6-5 and TRBJ2-1; possible D gene TRBD2, 5 bases. V lost 6 bases and J lost 8, with 14 bases in between. The length of the CDR3 is 13 residues. Germline V lookup: CDR1 MNHEY, CDR2 SVGAGI. CDR3: CASSHPGFYEQFF. Written as DNA, the CDR3 is TGTGCCAGCAGCCATCCGGGGTTCTATGAGCAGTTCTTC.

The CDR3 DNA sequence: TGTGCCAGCAGTGAGGTCACTTTTAACTATGGCTACACCTTC. Its translation is CASSEVTFNYGYTF. The rearrangement links TRBV2 to TRBJ1-2; D uncertain. Per the germline V gene, CDR1 is SNHLY and CDR2 is FYNNEI. V shed 3 bases and J shed 1 base, with 9 bases lying between them. The length of the CDR3 is 14 residues.

The chain employs TRBV10-3 and TRBJ1-2; D gene uncertain. Trimming shortened V by 2 bases and J by 7 bases, and 8 bases separated the two germline ends. Germline CDR1 reads ENHRY; CDR2 reads SYGVKD. The CDR3 spans 12 residues. The CDR3 loop is CAISETEVGYTF. CDR3 coding DNA: TGTGCCATCAGTGAGACCGAGGTTGGCTACACCTTC.

The rearrangement uses TRBV2 and TRBJ2-1, with a weak D call TRBD1 (6 bases). Germline assignment: CDR1 SNHLY and CDR2 FYNNEI. CDR3 length: 14 amino acids. V lost 5 bases to trimming and J lost 1 base, with 9 bases between them. CDR3 region: CASSKTGSYNEQFF. The CDR3, as DNA: TGTGCCAGCAGTAAGACAGGTTCCTACAATGAGCAGTTCTTC.

This clone was seen a single time. The J gene is TRBJ2-1, the V gene TRBV28, with TRBD2 as a possible D gene (6 bases). Trimming shortened V by 1 base and J by 5 bases, and 18 bases separated the two germline ends. CDR1 and CDR2 from the germline V gene are MDHEN and SYDVKM. The CDR3 sequence is 17 residues long. CDR3 nucleotides: TGTGCCAGCAGTTTATCAAGAGCCGCTCGGGAGAACAATGAGCAGTTCTTC. Encoded protein: CASSLSRAARENNEQFF.

V and J are TRBV6-5 and TRBJ2-2; D might be TRBD1 (6 bases). This CDR3 spans 16 amino acids. V lost 2 bases to trimming and J lost 2 bases, with 12 bases between them. Per the germline V gene, CDR1 is MNHEY and CDR2 is SVGAGI. CDR3 bases: TGTGCCAGCAGTTACGAGGGCAGGGGAAACACCGGGGAGCTGTTTTTT. It specifies CASSYEGRGNTGELFF.

The V call is TRBV6-1, the J call TRBJ1-2; D is uncertain. V was shortened by 2 bases and J by 8 bases, with 15 bases between the two germline ends. The CDR3 has 14 amino acids. CDR1 is MNHNS, CDR2 SASEGT, per germline. Here the CDR3 DNA reads TGTGCCAGCAGTGAAACGACATGGGCTCGCGGCTACACCTTC. It translates to CASSETTWARGYTF.

The chain recombines TRBV30 with TRBJ1-2; 7 bases are shared with TRBD1. The CDR3 is made up of 15 amino acids. Germline V gives CDR1 GTSNPN, CDR2 SVGIG (reference sequence). Unmatched junction bases numbered 8, after V lost 0 bases and J lost 4 bases. The CDR3 is CAWSVRGTAVYGYTF. The CDR3 region has the DNA TGTGCCTGGAGTGTACGAGGGACAGCAGTCTATGGCTACACCTTC.

V gene TRBV9 combines with J gene TRBJ2-1, with 9 bases identical to TRBD2. V trimming: 4 bases; J trimming: 6 bases; junction bases outside the gene matches: 11. The CDR3 totals 16 residues. Germline-derived CDR1 and CDR2 are SGDLS and YYNGEE. The DNA for the CDR3 is TGTGCCAGCAGCAGAGGGGGCGGGAGGGCGTCCAATGAGCAGTTCTTC. Protein product: CASSRGGGRASNEQFF.

The chain recombines TRBV11-2 with TRBJ2-5; a weak D match, TRBD2 (6 bases). Deletions cut 7 bases from V and 1 base from J, with 10 bases between. The germline CDR1 and CDR2 sequences are SGHAT and FQNNGV. CDR3 length equals 13 residues. Here the CDR3 reads CASTSSAQETQYF. CDR3 DNA: TGTGCCAGCACCTCTAGCGCCCAAGAGACCCAGTACTTC.

The chain links TRBV29-1 to TRBJ1-2; 10 bases match TRBD1. The CDR3 length is 13 residues. From germline, CDR1 is SQVTM and CDR2 ANQGSEA. V was pared by 2 bases and J by 5 bases, with 2 bases of the junction left unmatched. CDR3 nucleotide sequence: TGCAGCGTTGAACAGGGACAGGGGTATGGCTACACCTTC. Amino acids: CSVEQGQGYGYTF. The full variable domain, rest sourced from reference TRBV29-1 and TRBJ1-2, is SAVISQKPSRDICQRGTSLTIQCQVDSQVTMMFWYRQQPGQSLTLIATANQGSEATYESGFVIDKFPISRPNLTFSTLTVSNMSPEDSSIYLCSVEQGQGYGYTFGSGTRLTVV.

V is TRBV5-1 and J is TRBJ2-1; 7 bases line up with TRBD1. Losses at the gene ends were 0 bases for V and 1 base for J; bases not matched to a gene: 7. CDR3 size: 17 residues. Germline lookup yields CDR1 SGHRS and CDR2 YFSETQ. CDR3 protein: CASSLGQGIGSYNEQFF. The CDR3 nucleotides are TGCGCCAGCAGCTTGGGACAGGGTATAGGTTCCTACAATGAGCAGTTCTTC.

J is TRBJ1-4 and V is TRBV28; 7 nucleotides match TRBD1. The V segment lost 2 bases and the J segment 5 bases; nucleotides outside the gene matches: 5. The CDR3 length is 15 residues. The germline V gene encodes CDR1 MDHEN and CDR2 SYDVKM. The CDR3 spells CASSLVGRGNEKLFF. CDR3 DNA sequence: TGTGCCAGCAGTTTAGTCGGCAGGGGGAATGAAAAACTGTTTTTT.

The V call is TRBV2, the J call TRBJ2-3; tentative D call: TRBD1 (6 bases). CDR3 size: 15 residues. The germline V and J ends were trimmed by 2 bases and 4 bases, with 13 bases remaining between them. CDR1 and CDR2 (germline): SNHLY, FYNNEI. The CDR3 sequence: CASSEMGASPDTQYF. CDR3 coding DNA: TGTGCCAGCAGTGAAATGGGGGCGTCCCCAGATACGCAGTATTTT.

This clone came up once. The chain is built from TRBV29-1 and TRBJ2-7, with TRBD2 identical over 11 bases. The CDR3 spans 14 residues. Germline V gives CDR1 SQVTM, CDR2 ANQGSEA. V lost 1 base, J lost 4 bases, and 3 bases stayed unmatched. The CDR3 DNA sequence: TGCAGCGTTGAAGGACTAGCGGGGAGTTACGAGCAGTACTTC. This translates into CSVEGLAGSYEQYF.

This rearrangement joins TRBV11-2 to TRBJ2-7; 7 bases map to TRBD1. After removal of 4 bases from V and 5 bases from J, the junction contained 8 bases not matched to a gene. Germline V gene sequence: CDR1 SGHAT, CDR2 FQNNGV. The CDR3 length is 14 residues. CDR3 bases: TGTGCCAGCAGCTCCCGGACAGGCACCAACGAGCAGTACTTC. Residues: CASSSRTGTNEQYF.

The chain combines TRBV4-1 with TRBJ1-2, with D perhaps TRBD1 (6 bases). Germline V gene lookup returns CDR1 MGHRA and CDR2 YSYEKL. The CDR3 runs to 15 residues. V gave up 0 bases and J gave up 5 bases, with 13 bases separating them. The CDR3 sequence: CASSQDFGTTYGYTF. CDR3 nucleotides: TGCGCCAGCAGCCAAGATTTCGGGACAACTTATGGCTACACCTTC.

Here the CDR3 reads CASSGRATDTQYF. The DNA for the CDR3 is TGTGCCAGCAGCGGGCGGGCCACAGATACGCAGTATTTT. The chain joins TRBV6-6 to TRBJ2-3; D may be TRBD2 (5 bases). V lost 6 bases and J lost 2, with 9 bases in between. The CDR3 is 13 amino acids. CDR1 MNHNY and CDR2 SVGAGI come from the germline V gene (reference sequence).

The count of this clone is one. The V call is TRBV29-1, the J call TRBJ1-1; D not certain. There are 14 residues in the CDR3. Trimming shortened V by 5 bases and J by 1 base, and 14 bases separated the two germline ends. Germline V gives CDR1 SQVTM, CDR2 ANQGSEA. The DNA for the CDR3 is TGCAGCGTTCGGGGAAGGCACTCGAACACTGAAGCTTTCTTT. This encodes CSVRGRHSNTEAFF.

The chain combines TRBV9 with TRBJ2-1; 9 bases are a match to TRBD2. Per germline, CDR1 SGDLS and CDR2 YYNGEE. After removal of 0 bases from V and 2 bases from J, the junction contained 3 bases not matched to a gene. CDR3 length: 16 amino acids. Here the CDR3 DNA reads TGTGCCAGCAGCGTAGTTGCGGGAGGGGCCTACAATGAGCAGTTCTTC. Translated: CASSVVAGGAYNEQFF. Supplemented by reference TRBV9 and TRBJ2-1, the full variable domain reads DSGVTQTPKHLITATGQRVTLRCSPRSGDLSVYWYQQSLDQGLQFLIQYYNGEERAKGNILERFSAQQFPDLHSELNLSSLELGDSALYFCASSVVAGGAYNEQFFGPGTRLTVL.

The V call is TRBV28, the J call TRBJ2-3; 13 bases line up with TRBD2. CDR1 MDHEN and CDR2 SYDVKM come from the germline V gene. This CDR3 has 16 residues. The V gene end was trimmed by 3 bases and the J gene end by 2 bases; junction bases not matched to a gene: 2. The CDR3 DNA is TGTGCCAGCAGTTTGACTAGCGGGGGGACCACAGATACGCAGTATTTT. Amino acid sequence: CASSLTSGGTTDTQYF.

V gene TRBV6-1 combines with J gene TRBJ1-2, with D uncertain. Trimming pared 7 bases from V and 4 bases from J, leaving 10 bases between. Germline assignment: CDR1 MNHNS and CDR2 SASEGT. The CDR3 is made up of 12 amino acids. CDR3 sequence (DNA): TGTGCCAGCACCTCAGGTCCCTATGGCTACACCTTC. Protein sequence: CASTSGPYGYTF.

The chain uses TRBV28 and TRBJ1-1, with 7 bases lining up with TRBD1. The CDR3 extends over 11 amino acids. CDR1 is MDHEN and CDR2 is SYDVKM in the germline V gene. V shed 6 bases, J shed 6 bases, and the junction held 1 base outside the gene matches. The CDR3 loop is CASRGQPEAFF. The CDR3 nucleotides read TGTGCCAGCAGGGGACAGCCTGAAGCTTTCTTT.

This clone has only a few counts. The sample holds other DNA sequences that translate to the same CDR3. The rearrangement joins TRBV27 to TRBJ1-5; no clear D. This CDR3 contains 13 residues. Trimming shortened V by 2 bases and J by 2 bases, and 4 bases separated the two germline ends. Germline loops: CDR1 MNHEY, CDR2 SMNVEV (reference sequence). The CDR3 DNA follows: TGTGCCAGCAGTTTAGCGGGCAATCAGCCCCAGCATTTT. Its protein product is CASSLAGNQPQHF.

This chain joins TRBV7-2 and TRBJ1-2; D not certain. The germline V gene encodes CDR1 SGHTA and CDR2 FQGNSA. The CDR3 loop spans 15 amino acids. With 6 bases removed from V and 8 bases from J, the gap between germline ends came to 22 bases. CDR3 sequence (DNA): TGTGCCAGCAGGGCGGGTGGCGGGGTGAAGGGAGGCTACACCTTC. This encodes CASRAGGGVKGGYTF.

The chain has TRBV18 and TRBJ2-5; maybe TRBD2 (5 bases). The V gene's germline CDR1 is KGHSH and CDR2 LQKENI. Trimming removed 4 bases at V and 4 bases at J, with 16 bases between. The length of the CDR3 is 15 residues. As DNA, the CDR3 is TGTGCCAGCTCACGGAGAGATATTGAGGGAGAGACCCAGTACTTC. Its translation is CASSRRDIEGETQYF.

The rearrangement links TRBV4-1 to TRBJ1-4; 7 positions agree with TRBD1. Germline trimming cut 4 bases from V and 8 bases from J; bases unmatched to any gene: 16. The germline gives CDR1 MGHRA, CDR2 YSYEKL. CDR3 length equals 17 residues. CDR3 sequence: CASSPGTGATLGEKLFF. The CDR3 coding sequence is TGCGCCAGCAGCCCAGGCACAGGGGCGACACTAGGAGAAAAACTGTTTTTT.

The chain recombines TRBV4-1 with TRBJ2-7; D is ambiguous. Germline CDR1 is MGHRA and CDR2 is YSYEKL. V was trimmed by 3 bases and J by 3 bases, leaving 15 bases between them. This CDR3 region has 15 residues. The CDR3 loop is CASSHNDLVGYEQYF. The DNA of the CDR3 is TGCGCCAGCAGCCACAATGATCTAGTTGGCTACGAGCAGTACTTC.

The chain joins TRBV7-2 to TRBJ2-3; D may be TRBD2 (5 bases). Per the germline V gene, CDR1 is SGHTA and CDR2 is FQGNSA. The V gene lost 5 bases and the J gene lost 2 bases, with 14 bases spanning the gap. The CDR3 runs 15 residues. The CDR3 here is CASSPLSGSTDTQYF. As DNA, the CDR3 is TGTGCCAGCAGCCCCCTCAGCGGTTCCACAGATACGCAGTATTTT.

The V gene is TRBV5-5, the J gene TRBJ2-1, with TRBD2 matching 10 bases. With 5 bases clipped from V and 6 bases from J, the junction kept 8 bases outside the gene matches. The CDR3 consists of 15 residues. Germline V gene lookup returns CDR1 SGHKS and CDR2 YYEKEE (reference sequence). The CDR3 spells CASRPTGLATNEQFF. CDR3 DNA: TGTGCCAGCAGACCCACGGGACTAGCGACCAATGAGCAGTTCTTC.